This record looks at one T cell receptor beta chain sequence and its context. The record originates from a study of response to subunit inactivated influenza vaccine. TCRdb analysed the RT-PCR reads with MiXCR anew, one entry per CDR3 protein. Of under 550,000 distinct CDR3 sequences detected, approximately 7.7% appear once; the ten largest clones hold around 14%. This material consisted of PBMCs from blood, taken less than 25 months after vaccination. This sequence was found in a man between 50 and 75 years old who received an inactivated influenza vaccine.

The CDR3 nucleotides are TGCGCCAGCAGCCCTAGGGGAGAATCCACCGGGGAGCTGTTTTTT. Translating it yields CASSPRGESTGELFF. The gene calls are TRBV5-1 and TRBJ2-2, with D possibly called TRBD1 or TRBD2 (5 bases each). This CDR3 spans 15 amino acids. Per germline, CDR1 SGHRS and CDR2 YFSETQ. Trimming stripped 4 bases from V and 4 bases from J, with 14 bases between.